This T cell receptor (beta chain) was recorded in a study of glioma-infiltrating T cells after dendritic cell vaccination. Study in general: Patients had newly diagnosed or recurrent glioblastoma and received dendritic cell vaccines.

Clones were sequenced by immunoSEQ multiplex PCR, and TCRdb holds only the in-frame ones, with some missing. Among about 64,000 clones listed, 80% to 85% were seen once. V was pared by 2 bases and J by 3 bases, with 12 bases between. The CDR3 spans 15 residues. In germline, CDR1 is SGDLS, CDR2 YYNGEE. The chain carries TRBV9 and TRBJ1-3, with a tentative D call TRBD1 (6 bases). This specimen was blood, taken before dendritic cell vaccination. This TCR was recovered from a human donor with glioblastoma. In DNA form, the CDR3 reads TGTGCCAGCAGCGTCGAAACAGGGATTGGAAACACCATATATTTT. Translation: CASSVETGIGNTIYF.